This T cell receptor (beta chain) appears in the sequencing data of a study of blood T cell repertoires in COVID-19. The CDR3 contains 13 residues. V lost 8 bases to trimming and J lost 1 base; unmatched junction nucleotides: 5. Germline lookup yields CDR1 SGHAT and CDR2 FQNNGV. This clone was recorded once. Authors' processing steps: Amplified reference gene primers provided the basis for estimating nucleated cell counts. Method: immunoSEQ multiplex PCR; TCRdb's copy keeps in-frame clones and lacks some. Clone size and the V and J calls come from that table; the DNA yielded D and trimming. The data hold just over 650,000 clones, with 80% to 90% observed a single time.

This sequence was found in a woman younger than 30 with acute or convalescent COVID-19. Sequenced sample: peripheral blood. The gene calls are TRBV11-2 and TRBJ2-7; 7 nucleotides agree with TRBD1. The DNA for the CDR3 is TGTGCCAGCCTGGACAGGAGTTCCTACGAGCAGTACTTC. It yields the protein CASLDRSSYEQYF.